These 26 T cell receptor beta chains came from one sample sequenced in a study of Graves' ophthalmopathy and Graves' hyperthyroidism. Amplified TCR beta CDR3 regions were obtained using RNA transcripts as template. HTBI-primed first-round RT-PCR preceded second-round multiplex PCR. TCRdb passed the multiplex PCR reads through MiXCR, listing each CDR3 protein once. The data show 650,000 to 900,000 distinct CDR3 sequences, 40% seen once. The sequencing sample was made of peripheral blood. The receptors originated from an adult man with Graves' ophthalmopathy.

Remarks on this clonotype: With a much larger clone just one base away, this may be a read error. The genes are TRBV15 and TRBJ2-2; D not resolved. CDR3 size: 14 residues. Germline CDR1 LNHNV, CDR2 YYDKDF (reference sequence). Trimming left V 0 bases short and J 6 bases short, with 8 bases between. CDR3 nucleotides: TGTGCCACCAGCAGAGATTGGGCTGCCGGGGAGCTGTTTTTT. Translation: CATSRDWAAGELFF.

V gene TRBV25-1 combines with J gene TRBJ1-4; D is uncertain. The CDR3 has 17 residues. V lost 4 bases to trimming and J lost 0 bases, with 15 bases between them. CDR1 and CDR2 from the germline V gene are MGHDK and SYGVNS. The DNA for the CDR3 is TGTGCCAGCAGTGCTAGCCGTGGGGTGACAACTAATGAAAAACTGTTTTTT. Residues: CASSASRGVTTNEKLFF.

V and J are TRBV25-1 and TRBJ2-3; 9 bases are shared with TRBD2. CDR3 length equals 16 residues. CDR1 is MGHDK and CDR2 is SYGVNS in the germline V gene. J was trimmed by 2 bases and V by 5 bases; bases with no gene match: 8. The CDR3 region is CASSPLAGNPTDTQYF. CDR3 DNA sequence: TGTGCCAGCAGTCCGCTAGCGGGGAACCCCACAGATACGCAGTATTTT.

V and J are TRBV29-1 and TRBJ1-4; 7 nucleotides match TRBD1. After removal of 6 bases from V and 8 bases from J, the junction contained 12 bases not matched to a gene. CDR3 length: 14 amino acids. Germline V lookup: CDR1 SQVTM, CDR2 ANQGSEA. CDR3 in amino acids: CSVYIQGREEKLFF. The CDR3 bases are TGCAGCGTCTACATACAGGGGAGAGAGGAAAAACTGTTTTTT.

There are many counts of this clonotype. The rearrangement joins TRBV9 to TRBJ1-1; TRBD1 might be the D (6 bases). Germline V CDR1 and CDR2: SGDLS, YYNGEE. V lost 0 bases, J lost 4 bases, and 10 bases lay in between. CDR3 length: 14 residues. CDR3 amino acids: CASSVDRDSTEAFF. Written as DNA, the CDR3 is TGTGCCAGCAGCGTAGACAGGGATAGCACTGAAGCTTTCTTT.

The V call is TRBV29-1, the J call TRBJ1-4, with 7 positions matching TRBD1. Germline V gene data show CDR1 as SQVTM and CDR2 as ANQGSEA. With V trimmed by 7 bases and J by 10 bases, 18 bases remained unmatched. The CDR3 runs to 15 residues. This chain's CDR3 is CSGGGIRQGSAKLFF. CDR3 nucleotide sequence: TGCAGCGGGGGGGGGATCAGACAGGGTTCCGCAAAACTGTTTTTT.

This clonotype was observed at least ten times. The chain links TRBV24-1 to TRBJ1-5; tentatively, D is TRBD1 (5 bases). Germline values: CDR1 KGHDR, CDR2 SFDVKD. The length of the CDR3 is 15 residues. The V and J ends lost 11 bases and 0 bases respectively, with 16 bases between them. CDR3 DNA: TGTGCCAGCAGACTGGGACCTAATAGCAATCAGCCCCAGCATTTT. Translated: CASRLGPNSNQPQHF.

This clonotype was observed a handful of times. The chain carries TRBV19 and TRBJ2-7, with 10 bases fitting TRBD1. After removal of 5 bases from V and 8 bases from J, the junction contained 6 bases not matched to a gene. This CDR3 has 13 residues. Germline CDR1 is LNHDA and CDR2 is SQIVND (reference sequence). The DNA for the CDR3 is TGTGCCAGTAGTGATCGGGACAGGGGAAAGCAGTACTTC. Its protein product is CASSDRDRGKQYF.

A few counts support this clonotype. The chain has TRBV12-3 or TRBV12-4 and TRBJ1-2; 8 bases align to TRBD1. V was pared by 8 bases and J by 2 bases, with 10 bases of the junction left unmatched. The CDR3 sequence is 15 residues long. The CDR3 reads CASSQGTGGNYGYTF. Written as DNA, the CDR3 is TGTGCCAGCTCACAGGGGACAGGAGGGAACTATGGCTACACCTTC.

CDR3 DNA sequence: TGTGCCAGCAGCGTTCTCCCCGACGGACTAGCGAACACCGGGGAGCTGTTTTTT. Translated, it gives CASSVLPDGLANTGELFF. The V and J genes are TRBV9 and TRBJ2-2, with 7 positions matching TRBD2. J lost 0 bases, V lost 2 bases, and 10 bases had no gene match. CDR3 length: 18 residues. Germline V gives CDR1 SGDLS, CDR2 YYNGEE.

The rearrangement uses TRBV20-1 and TRBJ2-7, with 12 bases aligning to TRBD2. Germline V gene data show CDR1 as DFQATT and CDR2 as SNEGSKA (reference sequence). This CDR3 has 16 residues. V gave up 1 base and J gave up 4 bases; unmatched junction bases: 8. CDR3 coding DNA: TGCAGTGCTAGAGTTGAGAGACTAGCGGGAGTGTACGAGCAGTACTTC. Protein sequence: CSARVERLAGVYEQYF.

The genes are TRBV25-1 and TRBJ2-7, with TRBD1 as a possible D gene (7 bases). Deletions cut 2 bases from V and 4 bases from J, with 15 bases between. There are 15 residues in the CDR3. Per germline, CDR1 MGHDK and CDR2 SYGVNS. In DNA form, the CDR3 reads TGTGCCAGCAGTGAAGCGCCCAGGGGGACTTACGAGCAGTACTTC. Its translation is CASSEAPRGTYEQYF.

The genes are TRBV10-1 and TRBJ2-7; D might be TRBD1 (6 bases). V was cut by 0 bases and J by 3 bases, with 15 bases left in between. Germline V CDR1 and CDR2: WNHNN, SYGVQD (reference sequence). The CDR3 spans 16 residues. The DNA for the CDR3 is TGCGCCAGCAGTGAGTCGAGGGGGAAAAAATTCTACGAGCAGTACTTC. It specifies CASSESRGKKFYEQYF.

The table lists this clonotype with many counts. This rearrangement joins TRBV10-3 to TRBJ2-7; D unclear. The ends were cut back, 4 bases at V and 4 bases at J, with 5 bases in the middle. Germline V lookup: CDR1 ENHRY, CDR2 SYGVKD. CDR3 length: 11 residues. CDR3 sequence: CAISGSYEQYF. The CDR3 coding sequence is TGTGCCATCAGTGGCAGTTACGAGCAGTACTTC.

Only a few counts were recorded for this clonotype. This may be a read error: a much more frequent sequence differs by one nucleotide. This chain joins TRBV27 and TRBJ1-1; unclear D gene. Trimming shortened V by 7 bases and J by 0 bases, and 12 bases separated the two germline ends. Germline V CDR1 and CDR2: MNHEY, SMNVEV (reference sequence). This CDR3 contains 14 residues. CDR3 region: CASTLTAMNTEAFF. As DNA, the CDR3 is TGTGCCAGCACCTTAACAGCCATGAACACTGAAGCTTTCTTT.

This clonotype was detected only a few times. The chain recombines TRBV20-1 with TRBJ1-5; 7 bases match TRBD1. The CDR3 has 16 residues. Unmatched junction bases numbered 9, after V lost 3 bases and J lost 1 base. CDR1 and CDR2 from the germline V gene are DFQATT and SNEGSKA (reference sequence). As DNA, the CDR3 is TGCAGTGCTAGGTCCTCAGGGGGAGGAAGCAATCAGCCCCAGCATTTT. As protein: CSARSSGGGSNQPQHF.

V and J are TRBV11-2 and TRBJ2-7, with a possible D match to TRBD2 (6 bases). Germline CDR1 SGHAT, CDR2 FQNNGV. CDR3 size: 15 residues. V was shortened by 1 base and J by 4 bases, with 14 bases between the two germline ends. CDR3 sequence (DNA): TGTGCCAGCAGCTTAGGGCCGGGGGTTTATTACGAGCAGTACTTC. Translated: CASSLGPGVYYEQYF.

The rearrangement uses TRBV11-2 and TRBJ2-2, with D perhaps TRBD1 (6 bases). The V end lost 1 base, the J end lost 3 bases, and 9 bases lay between the germline ends. CDR1 is SGHAT and CDR2 is FQNNGV in the germline V gene. The CDR3 runs 15 residues. The CDR3 DNA reads as TGTGCCAGCAGCTTAGGGCCAGGGGACACCGGGGAGCTGTTTTTT. It is translated as CASSLGPGDTGELFF. Complete variable domain (other parts from reference TRBV11-2 and TRBJ2-2): EAGVAQSPRYKIIEKRQSVAFWCNPISGHATLYWYQQILGQGPKLLIQFQNNGVVDDSQLPKDRFSAERLKGVDSTLKIQPAKLEDSAVYLCASSLGPGDTGELFFGEGSRLTVL.

This clonotype was counted ten times or more. The chain employs TRBV9 and TRBJ1-2, with D unclear. Germline loops: CDR1 SGDLS, CDR2 YYNGEE. Trimming cost V 0 bases and J 3 bases, with 6 bases left between them. The CDR3 contains 13 residues. For the CDR3, the DNA is TGTGCCAGCAGCGTAGTCCCGGACTATGGCTACACCTTC. It translates to CASSVVPDYGYTF.

This clonotype was observed many times. The genes are TRBV9 and TRBJ1-3; 10 bases are a match to TRBD1. Trimming took 3 bases from V and 4 from J; bases not matched to a gene: 7. Germline V gene sequence: CDR1 SGDLS, CDR2 YYNGEE. The CDR3 totals 16 residues. The CDR3 protein is CASSDRQGAQGNTIYF. The CDR3 DNA reads TGTGCCAGCAGCGATCGACAGGGGGCCCAAGGAAACACCATATATTTT. Together with reference TRBV9 and TRBJ1-3, the CDR3 gives the full variable domain: DSGVTQTPKHLITATGQRVTLRCSPRSGDLSVYWYQQSLDQGLQFLIQYYNGEERAKGNILERFSAQQFPDLHSELNLSSLELGDSALYFCASSDRQGAQGNTIYFGEGSWLTVV.

This clonotype was counted once. The chain is built from TRBV7-2 and TRBJ2-6; possible D gene TRBD1, 6 bases. Between the trimmed V and J ends, which lost 3 bases and 11 bases, there was a span of 8 bases. The CDR3 runs to 12 residues. CDR1 SGHTA and CDR2 FQGNSA come from the germline V gene. The CDR3 nucleotides are TGTGCCAGCAGCTTTGGGGGCGACGTCCTGACTTTC. It encodes CASSFGGDVLTF.

About this clonotype: This could be a read error, since a much larger clone is one nucleotide away. The genes are TRBV7-9 and TRBJ2-7, with D uncertain. CDR1 and CDR2 from the germline V gene are SEHNR and FQNEAQ (reference sequence). Trimming pared 4 bases from V and 7 bases from J, leaving 17 bases between. This CDR3 is 14 amino acids long. The CDR3 loop reads CASSSGPTAWEQYF. The CDR3 nucleotides are TGTGCCAGCAGCTCAGGTCCTACCGCGTGGGAGCAGTACTTC.

This chain uses TRBV25-1 with TRBJ1-2, with D possibly TRBD1 on 6 matching bases. V was trimmed by 11 bases and J by 14 bases, leaving 27 bases between them. The CDR3 has 13 amino acids. Germline V gives CDR1 MGHDK, CDR2 SYGVNS. CDR3 residues: CAWSVTGTPLSTF. The DNA of the CDR3 is TGTGCCTGGAGTGTAACAGGGACCCCTTTGAGTACCTTC.

This clonotype was detected ten times or more. The V call is TRBV10-3, the J call TRBJ2-2; 7 bases are shared with TRBD1. V shed 2 bases and J 0 bases; nucleotides not matched to a gene: 3. CDR1 is ENHRY, CDR2 SYGVKD, per germline. This CDR3 spans 16 amino acids. The CDR3 coding sequence is TGTGCCATCAGTGAGCAGGGACAGACGAACACCGGGGAGCTGTTTTTT. This sequence encodes CAISEQGQTNTGELFF.

This clonotype was observed a handful of times. V gene TRBV10-3 combines with J gene TRBJ2-7; maybe TRBD1 (6 bases). V shed 10 bases and J shed 6 bases, with 22 bases lying between them. This CDR3 contains 14 residues. The germline CDR1 and CDR2 sequences are ENHRY and SYGVKD. The chain's CDR3 is CASSPIEGVGEQYF. In DNA, the CDR3 is TGTGCCAGCTCACCTATTGAGGGGGTTGGCGAGCAGTACTTC.

This clonotype has a count of ten or more. This chain connects TRBV7-2 to TRBJ1-1, with a weak D call TRBD1 (5 bases). The length of the CDR3 is 13 residues. Germline V CDR1 and CDR2: SGHTA, FQGNSA. Trimming took 1 base from V and 3 from J, leaving 6 bases between them. The CDR3 nucleotides read TGTGCCAGCAGCTTAGGACAGTACACTGAAGCTTTCTTT. Translating it yields CASSLGQYTEAFF.